This is a list of T cell receptor beta chains from one sample in a study of blood T cell repertoires in COVID-19. The table came from immunoSEQ multiplex PCR; TCRdb's copy has only in-frame clones and leaves some out. Counted here are fewer than 250,000 clones, 85% occurring once; the ten biggest clones make up around 0.98%. The sequenced material came from peripheral blood. The receptors were sampled from a man aged 35-49 years with acute or convalescent COVID-19. Each CDR3 is given without its conserved first and last residue. The D gene is left open where the match is weak. Clone size, where shown, is once, few, many, or a class for clones that have expanded.

V gene	D gene	clone size	J gene	CDR3 protein
TRBV19	.	.	TRBJ1-1	ASSVTGITEAF
TRBV5-4	TRBD1	.	TRBJ2-5	ASSKGQGQETQY
TRBV12-5	.	.	TRBJ2-2	ASGPDTGELF
TRBV7-2	TRBD2	.	TRBJ2-2	ASTPLGRGGRATGELF
TRBV7-9	TRBD1	.	TRBJ1-4	ASSLDRGGRNEKLF
TRBV5-6	.	.	TRBJ1-2	ASSINRDGYT
TRBV6-5	.	.	TRBJ2-3	ASSPSTDTQY
TRBV30	TRBD1	.	TRBJ1-2	AWSEGASGYT
TRBV15	TRBD2	.	TRBJ2-3	ATSQAGGTDTQY
TRBV5-1	.	.	TRBJ1-5	ASSLDSSNQPQH
TRBV21-1	.	.	TRBJ1-2	ASSNPNLSGQGGYGYT
TRBV10-1	.	.	TRBJ2-3	ASSEGSYQQY
TRBV6-5	TRBD2	.	TRBJ2-1	ASRVLAGVYNEQF
TRBV9	.	.	TRBJ1-2	ASSPTVGATFSYGYT
TRBV28	.	.	TRBJ1-2	ASSLDQGNYGYT
TRBV6-5	.	.	TRBJ1-4	ASRLSFNEKLF
TRBV4-1	TRBD1	.	TRBJ1-5	ASSPGQGADQPQH
TRBV5-1	TRBD1	.	TRBJ2-7	ASSFREGAREQY
TRBV11-1	.	few	TRBJ1-1	ASSLAGTGPPSEAF
TRBV28	.	.	TRBJ2-5	ASSWTKKETQY
TRBV2	TRBD1	.	TRBJ2-2	ASSVSRTGTNTGELF
TRBV5-8	TRBD1	.	TRBJ1-6	ASSIRTGGGSPLH
TRBV6-6	.	.	TRBJ2-3	ASSSLTDTQY
TRBV6-5	.	.	TRBJ1-1	ASSLENTEAF
TRBV13	TRBD1	.	TRBJ1-2	ASSSGTGVANYGYT
TRBV6-5	TRBD1	.	TRBJ1-1	ASRRGQAATEAF
TRBV7-2	.	.	TRBJ2-7	ASSFVENGVKVEQY